The 32 T cell receptor beta chains below were found in one sample sequenced in a study of post-analysis software for immune sequencing data. General observations from the study: Patients used about 5 TRBV segments, including TRBV5-6, TRBV5-1 and TRBV20-1, more often than controls.

TCR beta cDNA libraries included unique molecular identifiers. TCRdb fed the PCR reads into MiXCR, producing one record per CDR3 protein. The sample yields fewer than 900,000 distinct CDR3 sequences, 40% to 55% seen once. No antigen is known for these receptors. The sample was blood. These receptors were collected from a girl under 18 with multiple sclerosis.

Only a few counts were recorded for this clonotype. The chain has TRBV6-2 or TRBV6-3 and TRBJ2-1, with 15 bases matching TRBD2. V gave up 6 bases and J gave up 15 bases; unmatched junction bases: 12. CDR3 size: 15 residues. Germline V gene sequence: CDR1 MNHEY, CDR2 SVGEGT. The CDR3 nucleotides read TGTGCCAGCAGCCCACGGACTAGCGGGAGGGCCGGTTGGTTCTTC. Its translation: CASSPRTSGRAGWFF.

The chain recombines TRBV29-1 with TRBJ2-7; 9 bases are shared with TRBD1. The J call may be in error: the DNA end matches TRBJ2-5 better. This CDR3 comprises 14 residues. The germline CDR1 and CDR2 sequences are SQVTM and ANQGSEA. The CDR3 DNA sequence: TGCAGCGTGGGGTTCACAGGGGGCGCGGAGACCCAGTACTTC. Its protein is CSVGFTGGAETQYF.

The CDR3 DNA reads TGCAGTGCTAGAGGACGAGAGAATGGCAAAAACATTCAGTACTTC. Translated, it gives CSARGRENGKNIQYF. V usage is TRBV20-1 and J usage is TRBJ2-4; no definite D call. V lost 1 base and J 3 bases, leaving 13 bases between the germline ends. Germline V lookup: CDR1 DFQATT, CDR2 SNEGSKA (reference sequence). The CDR3 covers 15 residues.

The chain is built from TRBV20-1 and TRBJ1-6, with 7 nucleotides matching TRBD1. Germline assignment: CDR1 DFQATT and CDR2 SNEGSKA (reference sequence). The CDR3 is made up of 12 amino acids. V shed 2 bases, J shed 18 bases, and the junction held 10 bases outside the gene matches. In DNA, the CDR3 is TGCAGTGCTAGACGGACAGGCCGGCACCCCCACTTT. This translates into CSARRTGRHPHF.

This clonotype showed up just a few times. V and J are TRBV12-3 or TRBV12-4 and TRBJ1-1; D uncertain. The germline V and J ends were trimmed by 2 bases and 3 bases, with 7 bases remaining between them. CDR3 length: 13 amino acids. The CDR3 nucleotides are TGTGCCAGCAGTTTACGTACAGACACTGAAGCTTTCTTT. Translated, it gives CASSLRTDTEAFF.

J is TRBJ2-7 and V is TRBV15; D not resolved. The CDR3 extends over 14 amino acids. Germline values: CDR1 LNHNV, CDR2 YYDKDF (reference sequence). Trimming shortened V by 0 bases and J by 2 bases, and 8 bases separated the two germline ends. The DNA for the CDR3 is TGTGCCACCAGCAGAGATTTCGGACCCTACGAGCAGTACTTC. This gives the protein CATSRDFGPYEQYF.

The chain carries TRBV7-8 and TRBJ2-7; the match to TRBD1 covers 7 bases. Germline loops: CDR1 SGHVS, CDR2 FQNEAQ. This CDR3 has 15 amino acids. J was trimmed by 1 base and V by 5 bases; bases with no gene match: 8. DNA of the CDR3: TGTGCCAGCAGCCACCGGGACAGCGGTTCCTACGAGCAGTACTTC. Protein: CASSHRDSGSYEQYF.

This clonotype appeared a few times. The V and J genes are TRBV4-3 and TRBJ2-1; 7 positions match TRBD1. V was clipped by 0 bases and J by 10 bases; unmatched bases: 15. The CDR3 loop spans 17 amino acids. Germline-derived CDR1 and CDR2 are LGHNA and YSLEER. The CDR3 loop is CASSQDGGTGVQGEQFF. Written as DNA, the CDR3 is TGCGCCAGCAGCCAAGATGGGGGTACAGGGGTACAGGGGGAGCAGTTCTTC.

This clonotype was seen a handful of times. V usage is TRBV4-1 and J usage is TRBJ2-1; D is unresolved. V shed 1 base and J shed 8 bases, with 12 bases lying between them. The CDR3 is made up of 14 amino acids. Germline-derived CDR1 and CDR2 are MGHRA and YSYEKL. CDR3 protein: CASSQGPSLDEQFF. The CDR3 DNA is TGCGCCAGCAGCCAAGGCCCTAGTTTGGATGAGCAGTTCTTC.

This chain connects TRBV6-6 to TRBJ1-2, with D perhaps TRBD1 (5 bases). CDR1 and CDR2 from the germline V gene are MNHNY and SVGAGI (reference sequence). The length of the CDR3 is 13 residues. Trimming took 0 bases from V and 13 from J, leaving 15 bases between them. The CDR3 is CASSYSSGGGCTF. The DNA of the CDR3 is TGTGCCAGCAGTTACTCCTCGGGGGGGGGTTGCACCTTC.

The genes are TRBV24-1 and TRBJ2-2; tentatively, D is TRBD1 (6 bases). The CDR3 is made up of 15 amino acids. Per germline, CDR1 KGHDR and CDR2 SFDVKD. Deletions cut 1 base from V and 6 bases from J, with 11 bases between. The CDR3, as DNA: TGTGCCACCAGTGATTTTGGGGGCCGGGCCGGGGAGCTGTTTTTT. Protein: CATSDFGGRAGELFF.

The DNA of the CDR3 is TGTGCCAGCAGCCCGACAGGGTTTGGTGGCTACACCTTC. Translating it yields CASSPTGFGGYTF. This chain connects TRBV12-3 or TRBV12-4 to TRBJ1-2, with 7 bases fitting TRBD1. CDR3 length: 13 residues. Trimming cost V 6 bases and J 7 bases; bases outside gene matches: 8.

The chain employs TRBV7-2 and TRBJ2-5; 11 nucleotides line up with TRBD1. Trimming took 5 bases from V and 2 from J; bases not matched to a gene: 7. Germline CDR1 reads SGHTA; CDR2 reads FQGNSA. The CDR3 extends over 16 amino acids. The chain's CDR3 is CASSPGTGGGQETQYF. CDR3 nucleotides: TGTGCCAGCAGCCCCGGGACAGGGGGGGGTCAAGAGACCCAGTACTTC.

This clonotype was detected a few times. The chain links TRBV6-5 to TRBJ2-1, with TRBD2 identical over 10 bases. With 3 bases clipped from V and 5 bases from J, the junction kept 13 bases outside the gene matches. Per the germline V gene, CDR1 is MNHEY and CDR2 is SVGAGI. CDR3 length equals 18 residues. CDR3 loop: CASSYSMTSGSRDNEQFF. The DNA of the CDR3 is TGTGCCAGCAGTTATTCGATGACTAGCGGGTCACGGGACAATGAGCAGTTCTTC.

The rearrangement joins TRBV11-3 to TRBJ2-2; 7 bases are shared with TRBD1. Germline V CDR1 and CDR2: SGHNT, YENEEA. The CDR3 is made up of 15 amino acids. J lost 6 bases, V lost 4 bases, and 8 bases had no gene match. The DNA for the CDR3 is TGTGCCAGCAGCTCCCGACAGGGTCGAGCCGGGGAGCTGTTTTTT. Amino acids: CASSSRQGRAGELFF.

This clonotype has only a few counts. The chain carries TRBV11-2 and TRBJ2-7; D not resolved. The V gene's germline CDR1 is SGHAT and CDR2 FQNNGV. CDR3 length: 14 amino acids. V lost 3 bases and J 3 bases, leaving 12 bases between the germline ends. The CDR3 region is CASSLGTRVYEQYF. The CDR3 DNA reads as TGTGCCAGCAGCTTGGGTACAAGGGTCTACGAGCAGTACTTC. The full variable domain, rest sourced from reference TRBV11-2 and TRBJ2-7, is EAGVAQSPRYKIIEKRQSVAFWCNPISGHATLYWYQQILGQGPKLLIQFQNNGVVDDSQLPKDRFSAERLKGVDSTLKIQPAKLEDSAVYLCASSLGTRVYEQYFGPGTRLTVT.

V gene TRBV28 combines with J gene TRBJ2-5, with 9 positions matching TRBD2. With V trimmed by 7 bases and J by 1 base, 7 bases remained unmatched. The length of the CDR3 is 15 residues. Germline V gene sequence: CDR1 MDHEN, CDR2 SYDVKM. This CDR3 is CASISNSGSQETQYF. DNA for the CDR3: TGTGCCAGCATCTCGAATAGCGGGAGCCAAGAGACCCAGTACTTC.

CDR3 protein: CASRPRVQSYNEQFF. CDR3 DNA: TGTGCCAGCAGGCCCAGGGTCCAGTCCTACAATGAGCAGTTCTTC. V is TRBV6-6 and J is TRBJ2-1, with a weak D call TRBD1 (5 bases). Germline CDR1 and CDR2: MNHNY and SVGAGI (reference sequence). V lost 6 bases and J 1 base, leaving 13 bases between the germline ends. This CDR3 spans 15 amino acids.

The V call is TRBV29-1, the J call TRBJ2-1; D is ambiguous. The CDR3 totals 12 residues. The germline V gene has CDR1 SQVTM and CDR2 ANQGSEA. The ends were cut back, 1 base at V and 7 bases at J, with 8 bases in the middle. CDR3 nucleotides: TGCAGCGTTGAAGCGGTGGGGAATGAGCAGTTCTTC. This codes for CSVEAVGNEQFF.

Only a few counts were recorded for this clonotype. This chain's CDR3 is CSARGQVHYEQYF. CDR3 sequence (DNA): TGCAGTGCTAGGGGACAGGTACACTACGAGCAGTACTTC. The chain employs TRBV20-1 and TRBJ2-4, with 8 bases fitting TRBD1. The J call may be mistaken, given a closer DNA end match to TRBJ2-7. Germline CDR1 reads DFQATT; CDR2 reads SNEGSKA (reference sequence). CDR3 length: 13 amino acids.

Only a few counts were recorded for this clonotype. The V gene is TRBV29-1, the J gene TRBJ2-7, with D possibly TRBD2 on 7 matching bases. The CDR3 is 12 residues long. Looked up from germline, CDR1 is SQVTM and CDR2 is ANQGSEA. Deletions cut 4 bases from V and 4 bases from J, with 11 bases between. CDR3 protein: CSVGGGEYEQYF. In DNA form, the CDR3 reads TGCAGCGTTGGAGGGGGGGAGTACGAGCAGTACTTC.

This sequence joins TRBV28 and TRBJ2-5; tentatively, D is TRBD1 (5 bases). CDR3 length: 15 amino acids. Trimming shortened V by 6 bases and J by 4 bases, and 18 bases separated the two germline ends. Germline V gene data show CDR1 as MDHEN and CDR2 as SYDVKM. This CDR3 reads CASSPPTGDLETQYF. The CDR3 DNA is TGTGCCAGCAGCCCCCCCACAGGTGATTTAGAGACCCAGTACTTC.

This clonotype was picked up a small number of times. The genes are TRBV10-3 and TRBJ2-1; D perhaps matches TRBD2 (6 bases). The V gene lost 2 bases and the J gene lost 6 bases, with 11 bases spanning the gap. This CDR3 comprises 14 residues. Germline V gives CDR1 ENHRY, CDR2 SYGVKD. The CDR3 DNA follows: TGTGCCATCAGTGAGGAGACTAGTTCCAATGAGCAGTTCTTC. The encoded protein is CAISEETSSNEQFF.

This clonotype appeared once. V usage is TRBV3-1 and J usage is TRBJ1-5; D is undetermined. There are 14 residues in the CDR3. V lost 6 bases and J lost 5, with 14 bases in between. Germline V CDR1 and CDR2: LGHDT, YNNKEL (reference sequence). The CDR3: CASSTSGDHQPQHF. The CDR3 region has the DNA TGTGCCAGCAGTACCAGTGGGGATCATCAGCCCCAGCATTTT.

With regard to this clonotype: At one end the junction does not follow the germline gene, possibly because of a read error. The rearrangement uses TRBV13 and TRBJ2-1, with D unresolved. Germline CDR1 is PRHDT and CDR2 is FYEKMQ (reference sequence). This CDR3 contains 14 residues. The CDR3 bases are TGTGCCAGCAGCTTAGAAGGGCCGTTTGGCGAGCAGGACTTC. Translating it yields CASSLEGPFGEQDF.

In this sample, this clonotype turned up a few times. CDR3 residues: CASSLVVGSGANVLTF. The CDR3 DNA reads TGTGCCAGCAGCTTGGTGGTCGGTTCTGGGGCCAACGTCCTGACTTTC. This chain links TRBV5-5 with TRBJ2-6, with D hard to call. Per germline, CDR1 SGHKS and CDR2 YYEKEE (reference sequence). The V and J ends lost 0 bases and 1 base respectively, with 8 bases between them. This CDR3 has 16 residues. The full variable domain, rest sourced from reference TRBV5-5 and TRBJ2-6, is DAGVTQSPTHLIKTRGQQVTLRCSPISGHKSVSWYQQVLGQGPQFIFQYYEKEERGRGNFPDRFSARQFPNYSSELNVNALLLGDSALYLCASSLVVGSGANVLTFGAGSRLTVL.

This clonotype was detected a few times. The CDR3 protein is CSVGGRDSLMLCGYTF. The CDR3 DNA reads as TGCAGCGTTGGCGGCCGGGACAGTTTGATGCTCTGTGGCTACACCTTC. The chain recombines TRBV29-1 with TRBJ1-2; 7 bases align to TRBD1. Germline V CDR1 and CDR2: SQVTM, ANQGSEA. The CDR3 loop spans 16 amino acids. V shed 4 bases and J 7 bases; nucleotides not matched to a gene: 18.

The gene calls are TRBV20-1 and TRBJ2-1; 7 bases are shared with TRBD2. Germline CDR1 and CDR2: DFQATT and SNEGSKA (reference sequence). The CDR3 has 15 residues. The V segment lost 3 bases and the J segment 0 bases; nucleotides outside the gene matches: 5. CDR3 loop: CSASPREDSYNEQFF. In DNA form, the CDR3 reads TGCAGTGCTAGCCCCCGGGAGGACTCCTACAATGAGCAGTTCTTC.

The chain combines TRBV11-1 with TRBJ2-4; the D gene is possibly TRBD1 (7 bases). The DNA end lines up better with TRBJ2-7; the J call may be wrong. This CDR3 has 15 amino acids. From germline, CDR1 is SGHAT and CDR2 FQDESV (reference sequence). As DNA, the CDR3 is TGTGCCAGCAGAGTAGACGAGCAGGGGGGCTACGAGCAGTACTTC. Translating gives CASRVDEQGGYEQYF.

This clonotype has only a few counts. The CDR3 nucleotides read TGCGCCAGCAGCCATAGGTTAGGGGCCAAAAACATTCAGTACTTC. It encodes CASSHRLGAKNIQYF. The chain is built from TRBV4-3 and TRBJ2-4; D call uncertain. This CDR3 has 15 amino acids. CDR1 is LGHNA and CDR2 is YSLEER in the germline V gene. The ends were cut back, 3 bases at V and 1 base at J, with 10 bases in the middle.

The rearrangement joins TRBV29-1 to TRBJ2-2, with TRBD1 matching over 7 bases. CDR1 and CDR2 from the germline V gene are SQVTM and ANQGSEA. V lost 6 bases and J lost 1; bases outside the gene matches: 8. There are 15 residues in the CDR3. CDR3 sequence (DNA): TGCAGCGTCTCGGTAGGGGGCGTGAACACCGGGGAGCTGTTTTTT. Amino acids: CSVSVGGVNTGELFF.

This rearrangement joins TRBV6-2 or TRBV6-3 to TRBJ2-1; TRBD2 agrees at 7 bases. The length of the CDR3 is 14 residues. Losses at the gene ends were 2 bases for V and 8 bases for J; bases not matched to a gene: 6. The germline V gene has CDR1 MNHEY and CDR2 SVGEGT. The CDR3 DNA follows: TGTGCCAGCAGTTACACGGCGGGAGTCGATGAGCAGTTCTTC. Translated, it gives CASSYTAGVDEQFF.